The 20 T cell receptor beta chains listed next were all sequenced from one sample in a study of blood T cell repertoires in COVID-19. Generated by immunoSEQ multiplex PCR, the TCRdb table keeps only in-frame clones and is missing some. The sample yields around 400,000 clones, roughly nine tenths seen once. The sequencing sample was made of PBMCs or T cells enriched from blood (not recorded which). These receptors all come from a woman in her forties who had been exposed to COVID-19.

The J gene is TRBJ1-1, the V gene TRBV7-9, with 7 bases lining up with TRBD1. Germline-derived CDR1 and CDR2 are SEHNR and FQNEAQ (reference sequence). The CDR3 contains 13 residues. V gave up 5 bases and J gave up 5 bases; unmatched junction bases: 5. The CDR3 protein is CASSGTVGTEAFF. DNA for the CDR3: TGTGCCAGCAGCGGGACAGTGGGGACTGAAGCTTTCTTT.

In this sample, this clone turned up once. CDR3 loop: CASSLGQGASTDTQYF. CDR3 nucleotide sequence: TGTGCCAGCAGTTTGGGACAGGGGGCTAGCACAGATACGCAGTATTTT. The V call is TRBV27, the J call TRBJ2-3, with 12 nucleotides matching TRBD1. V dropped 3 bases and J dropped 0; count of bases not matched to a gene: 1. This CDR3 has 16 residues. Germline values: CDR1 MNHEY, CDR2 SMNVEV (reference sequence).

V usage is TRBV5-8 and J usage is TRBJ2-7, with TRBD1 matching over 8 bases. This CDR3 spans 14 amino acids. V trimming: 2 bases; J trimming: 5 bases; junction bases outside the gene matches: 6. Germline lookup yields CDR1 SGHTS and CDR2 YDEGEE. CDR3 DNA sequence: TGTGCCAGCAGCTTAGGGACAGGTCGCAACGAGCAGTACTTC. It encodes CASSLGTGRNEQYF.

This rearrangement joins TRBV6-5 to TRBJ2-7, with TRBD2 identical over 8 bases. The germline gives CDR1 MNHEY, CDR2 SVGAGI. The ends lost 2 bases at V and 7 bases at J; junction bases unmatched: 4. This CDR3 spans 13 amino acids. In DNA form, the CDR3 reads TGTGCCAGCAGTTACCCGGGAGGGTATGAGCAGTACTTC. It codes for CASSYPGGYEQYF.

The chain employs TRBV19 and TRBJ2-7, with unresolved D. V lost 0 bases and J lost 0, with 6 bases in between. Germline lookup yields CDR1 LNHDA and CDR2 SQIVND (reference sequence). CDR3 size: 14 residues. In DNA form, the CDR3 reads TGTGCCAGTAGTATAGAGCTCGGCTCCTACGAGCAGTACTTC. Translating it yields CASSIELGSYEQYF.

The chain combines TRBV15 with TRBJ1-1; no reliable D call. Germline-derived CDR1 and CDR2 are LNHNV and YYDKDF (reference sequence). The CDR3 totals 14 residues. The V end was cut by 7 bases, the J end by 5 bases, with 17 bases between. CDR3 bases: TGTGCCACCAACAATCCTGGGAGGGAAACTGAAGCTTTCTTT. Translated, it gives CATNNPGRETEAFF.

The V call is TRBV18, the J call TRBJ2-7, with D maybe TRBD2 (5 bases). Germline loops: CDR1 KGHSH, CDR2 LQKENI. Trimming removed 2 bases from V and 4 bases from J, with 12 bases in between. The CDR3 extends over 14 amino acids. The CDR3 loop is CASSPSERGYEQYF. The CDR3 DNA reads as TGTGCCAGCTCACCATCTGAACGGGGTTACGAGCAGTACTTC.

The rearrangement uses TRBV5-8 and TRBJ1-2; 7 nucleotides line up with TRBD1. Germline assignment: CDR1 SGHTS and CDR2 YDEGEE. The V segment lost 4 bases and the J segment 4 bases; nucleotides outside the gene matches: 10. CDR3 size: 15 residues. For the CDR3, the DNA is TGTGCCAGCAGCCTTTCTGACAGGGACGGCTATGGCTACACCTTC. It specifies CASSLSDRDGYGYTF.

The rearrangement uses TRBV24-1 and TRBJ1-1, with TRBD1 matching 7 bases. The CDR3 extends over 14 amino acids. Trimming removed 9 bases from V and 9 bases from J; junction bases left unmatched: 15. The V gene's germline CDR1 is KGHDR and CDR2 SFDVKD. CDR3 nucleotides: TGTGCCACCGCCCCCCGCGGAACAGGGGCCAAAGCTTTCTTT. It translates to CATAPRGTGAKAFF.

V usage is TRBV7-6 and J usage is TRBJ1-4; the match to TRBD1 covers 11 bases. The CDR3 consists of 16 residues. With 3 bases clipped from V and 2 bases from J, the junction kept 2 bases outside the gene matches. Germline V gene lookup returns CDR1 SGHVS and CDR2 FNYEAQ. The CDR3 coding sequence is TGTGCCAGCAGCTTTGGACAGGGGGCGACTAATGAAAAACTGTTTTTT. It yields the protein CASSFGQGATNEKLFF.

The chain recombines TRBV18 with TRBJ2-7; perhaps TRBD2 as D (6 bases). Trimming shortened V by 6 bases and J by 5 bases, and 14 bases separated the two germline ends. The CDR3 runs 13 residues. Looked up from germline, CDR1 is KGHSH and CDR2 is LQKENI. The CDR3: CASSRDRGDEQYF. The CDR3 DNA is TGTGCCAGCTCCAGGGACCGCGGGGACGAGCAGTACTTC.

This clone was counted a single time. V and J are TRBV5-4 and TRBJ2-5, with 12 bases that match TRBD2. The V gene's germline CDR1 is SGHNT and CDR2 YYREEE (reference sequence). Germline trimming cut 3 bases from V and 0 bases from J; bases unmatched to any gene: 6. The CDR3 length is 17 residues. The CDR3 DNA sequence: TGTGCCAGCAGCTCGACTAGCGGGGGCTTGTACCAAGAGACCCAGTACTTC. This translates into CASSSTSGGLYQETQYF. Supplemented by reference TRBV5-4 and TRBJ2-5, the full variable domain reads ETGVTQSPTHLIKTRGQQVTLRCSSQSGHNTVSWYQQALGQGPQFIFQYYREEENGRGNFPPRFSGLQFPNYSSELNVNALELDDSALYLCASSSTSGGLYQETQYFGPGTRLLVL.

V and J are TRBV9 and TRBJ2-1, with D unclear. Germline-derived CDR1 and CDR2 are SGDLS and YYNGEE. Between the trimmed V and J ends, which lost 0 bases and 0 bases, there was a span of 10 bases. This CDR3 has 16 amino acids. CDR3 sequence (DNA): TGTGCCAGCAGCGTAGAGGCGGTCCTCTCCTACAATGAGCAGTTCTTC. Its protein product is CASSVEAVLSYNEQFF.

This chain uses TRBV6-5 with TRBJ2-3; 8 nucleotides match TRBD1. J lost 0 bases, V lost 5 bases, and 4 bases had no gene match. The germline gives CDR1 MNHEY, CDR2 SVGAGI. The CDR3 has 15 residues. The CDR3: CASSPGQVSTDTQYF. The CDR3 DNA reads TGTGCCAGCAGTCCGGGACAGGTTAGCACAGATACGCAGTATTTT.

The chain is built from TRBV5-4 and TRBJ2-7; TRBD1 matches 10 bases. The V gene's germline CDR1 is SGHNT and CDR2 YYREEE (reference sequence). After removal of 4 bases from V and 5 bases from J, the junction contained 9 bases not matched to a gene. The CDR3 loop spans 15 amino acids. CDR3 sequence (DNA): TGTGCCAGCAGCCGTGGGACAGGGGCTCCCAACGAGCAGTACTTC. Encoded protein: CASSRGTGAPNEQYF.

This rearrangement joins TRBV15 to TRBJ1-2, with D possibly being TRBD1 (5 bases). V was clipped by 0 bases and J by 4 bases, with 15 bases between them. CDR1 LNHNV and CDR2 YYDKDF come from the germline V gene (reference sequence). This CDR3 is built from 16 residues. This chain's CDR3 is CATSRDLGGDGYGYTF. CDR3 nucleotides: TGTGCCACCAGCAGAGATCTGGGGGGGGACGGCTATGGCTACACCTTC.

The rearrangement links TRBV27 to TRBJ2-2; D is possibly TRBD1 (5 bases). V shed 6 bases and J shed 0 bases, with 17 bases lying between them. Germline V gives CDR1 MNHEY, CDR2 SMNVEV (reference sequence). The CDR3 covers 17 residues. CDR3 nucleotide sequence: TGTGCCAGCAGATATAAAGGGGCTAAAACGAACACCGGGGAGCTGTTTTTT. It specifies CASRYKGAKTNTGELFF.

This clone occurred once. This sequence joins TRBV20-1 and TRBJ2-5; TRBD2 agrees at 10 bases. The CDR3 has 15 amino acids. The junction had 5 bases not matched to a gene; V was cut back by 3 bases and J by 1 base. Germline assignment: CDR1 DFQATT and CDR2 SNEGSKA (reference sequence). CDR3 residues: CSASLAGVFQETQYF. CDR3 nucleotide sequence: TGCAGTGCTAGTCTAGCGGGGGTTTTCCAAGAGACCCAGTACTTC.

The chain uses TRBV6-5 and TRBJ1-5; maybe TRBD1 (5 bases). V lost 5 bases and J 4 bases, leaving 12 bases between the germline ends. The CDR3 runs 14 residues. In germline, CDR1 is MNHEY, CDR2 SVGAGI. The CDR3 DNA reads TGTGCCAGCAGTAAGCGACAGTTTAATCAGCCCCAGCATTTT. Amino acids: CASSKRQFNQPQHF.

The chain carries TRBV6-2 or TRBV6-3 and TRBJ2-1, with D possibly TRBD1 on 5 matching bases. Germline V gene data show CDR1 as MNHEY and CDR2 as SVGEGT. CDR3 length equals 12 residues. V was trimmed by 5 bases and J by 10 bases, leaving 12 bases between them. The CDR3 DNA sequence: TGTGCCAGCAGTCATCGACAGCCAGAGCAGTTCTTC. As protein: CASSHRQPEQFF.